This T cell receptor beta chain was identified in a study of CD8 T cells in Susac syndrome. RNA amounts of about 0.5 to 1 ug underwent reverse transcription with random hexamers. Amplification of TCR beta CDR3 by immunoSEQ multiplex PCR spanned 54 Vbeta and 13 Jbeta. TCRdb itself ran the immunoSEQ multiplex PCR reads through MiXCR, one entry per CDR3 protein. Seen here are 190,000 or so distinct CDR3 sequences, around 96% observed once, and the top ten hold approximately 0.093%. The CDR3 totals 13 residues. The V gene lost 6 bases and the J gene lost 8 bases, with 11 bases spanning the gap. What was sequenced was CD4+ T cells from PBMCs. The source of this sequence is a human donor with multiple sclerosis. The chain couples TRBV12-3 or TRBV12-4 to TRBJ1-6; D is unclear. CDR3 sequence: CASSRTRDSPLHF. The CDR3 nucleotides read TGTGCCAGCAGCCGAACACGGGATTCACCCCTCCACTTT.